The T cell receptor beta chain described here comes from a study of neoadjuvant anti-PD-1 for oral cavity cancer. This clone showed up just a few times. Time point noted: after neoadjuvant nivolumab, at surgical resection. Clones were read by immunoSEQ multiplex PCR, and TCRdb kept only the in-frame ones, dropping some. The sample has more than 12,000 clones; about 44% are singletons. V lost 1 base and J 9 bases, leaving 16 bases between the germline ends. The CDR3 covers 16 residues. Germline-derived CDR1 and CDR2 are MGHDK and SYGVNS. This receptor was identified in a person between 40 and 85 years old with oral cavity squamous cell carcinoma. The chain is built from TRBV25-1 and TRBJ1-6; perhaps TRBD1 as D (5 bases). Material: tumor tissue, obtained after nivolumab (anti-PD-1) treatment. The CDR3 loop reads CASSESSGPGGSPLHF. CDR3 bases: TGTGCCAGCAGTGAATCTAGTGGACCCGGGGGTTCACCCCTCCACTTT.